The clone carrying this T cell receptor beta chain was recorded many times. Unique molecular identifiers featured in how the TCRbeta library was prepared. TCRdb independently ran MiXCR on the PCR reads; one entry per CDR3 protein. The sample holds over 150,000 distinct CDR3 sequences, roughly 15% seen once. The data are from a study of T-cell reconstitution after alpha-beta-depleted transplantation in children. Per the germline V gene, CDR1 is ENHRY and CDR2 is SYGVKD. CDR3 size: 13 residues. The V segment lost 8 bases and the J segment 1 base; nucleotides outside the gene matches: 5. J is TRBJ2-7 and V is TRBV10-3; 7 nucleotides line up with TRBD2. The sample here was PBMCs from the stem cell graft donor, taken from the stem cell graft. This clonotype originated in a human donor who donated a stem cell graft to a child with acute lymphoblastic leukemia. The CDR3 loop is CAIGGGPSYEQYF. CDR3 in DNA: TGTGCCATCGGGGGGGGACCTTCCTACGAGCAGTACTTC.